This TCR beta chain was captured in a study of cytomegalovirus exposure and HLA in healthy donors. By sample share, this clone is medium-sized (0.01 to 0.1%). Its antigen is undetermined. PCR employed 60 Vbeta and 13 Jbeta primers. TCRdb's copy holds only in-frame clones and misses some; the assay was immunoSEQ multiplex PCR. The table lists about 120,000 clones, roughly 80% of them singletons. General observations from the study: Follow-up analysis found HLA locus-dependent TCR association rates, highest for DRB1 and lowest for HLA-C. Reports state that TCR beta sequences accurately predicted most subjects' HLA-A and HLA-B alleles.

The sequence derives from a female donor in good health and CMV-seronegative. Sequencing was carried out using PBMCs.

The CDR3 DNA reads as TGTGCCAGTAGTACAGGGGACTACAATGAGCAGTTCTTC. Its translation is CASSTGDYNEQFF. The chain is built from TRBV19 and TRBJ2-1; D is perhaps TRBD1 (6 bases). Between the trimmed V and J ends, which lost 4 bases and 3 bases, there was a span of 7 bases. The germline V gene has CDR1 LNHDA and CDR2 SQIVND (reference sequence). CDR3 length: 13 residues.